Presented here are 10 T cell receptor beta chains from one specimen sequenced in a study of T cells in Graves' hyperthyroidism and ophthalmopathy. Researchers took RNA transcripts and amplified the TCR beta CDR3 regions from them. TCR CDR3 regions were first amplified by RT-PCR with HTBI primers. TCRdb reprocessed the multiplex PCR reads via MiXCR and lists one record per CDR3 protein. The sample has approximately 610,000 distinct CDR3 sequences; roughly 14% are singletons. The specimen was blood. The receptors here all came from a woman aged 40 to 50 with Graves' ophthalmopathy.

The chain links TRBV3-1 to TRBJ1-5; D gene ambiguous. Germline V CDR1 and CDR2: LGHDT, YNNKEL (reference sequence). The CDR3 is 14 amino acids. Trimming removed 3 bases from V and 9 bases from J, with 15 bases in between. The CDR3 DNA follows: TGTGCCAGCAGCCAGGACTGGGGTCATTCGCCCCAGCATTTT. Protein: CASSQDWGHSPQHF.

This clonotype has ten or more counts. The chain's CDR3 is CSVGRGNNQPQHF. CDR3 DNA sequence: TGCAGCGTTGGCAGGGGAAACAATCAGCCCCAGCATTTT. J is TRBJ1-5 and V is TRBV29-1, with D perhaps matching TRBD1 (6 bases). CDR3 length: 13 amino acids. Trimming pared 4 bases from V and 3 bases from J, leaving 10 bases between. CDR1 SQVTM and CDR2 ANQGSEA come from the germline V gene.

Worth noting for this clonotype: With a much larger clone just one base away, this may be a read error. V and J are TRBV6-1 and TRBJ2-7, with D perhaps matching TRBD2 (6 bases). The V end lost 11 bases, the J end lost 3 bases, and 17 bases lay between the germline ends. Germline CDR1 and CDR2: MNHNS and SASEGT. CDR3 length: 13 residues. The CDR3 DNA reads TGTGCCGCGGGACCCTGGGGCCTCTACGAGCAGTACTTC. Residues: CAAGPWGLYEQYF.

Ten or more counts support this clonotype. V is TRBV12-3 or TRBV12-4 and J is TRBJ1-1, with D possibly matching TRBD1 (5 bases). Trimming took 8 bases from V and 1 from J, leaving 14 bases between them. This CDR3 contains 14 residues. The CDR3, as DNA: TGTGCCAGCTGCCGGACACCCCGGAACACTGAAGCTTTCTTT. Translation gives CASCRTPRNTEAFF.

This clonotype was observed many times. This chain uses TRBV5-6 with TRBJ2-7, with D possibly being TRBD1 (5 bases). With 1 base removed from V and 6 bases from J, the gap between germline ends came to 14 bases. This CDR3 comprises 14 residues. CDR1 is SGHDT and CDR2 is YYEEEE in the germline V gene. Written as DNA, the CDR3 is TGTGCCAGCAGCTTGTGGCCAGGGAATCGCGAGCAGTACTTC. It translates to CASSLWPGNREQYF.

This clonotype was seen at least ten times. The genes are TRBV12-3 or TRBV12-4 and TRBJ1-3; D may be TRBD1 (5 bases). The length of the CDR3 is 13 residues. The ends were cut back, 6 bases at V and 0 bases at J, with 6 bases in the middle. The CDR3 spells CASRQASGNTIYF. In DNA, the CDR3 is TGTGCCAGCAGACAGGCCTCTGGAAACACCATATATTTT.

Turning to this clonotype: This may be a read error, as it is one base from a much larger clone. J is TRBJ2-2 and V is TRBV12-3 or TRBV12-4, with TRBD2 as a possible D gene (6 bases). V lost 8 bases, J lost 1 base, and 17 bases lay in between. This CDR3 has 16 amino acids. This chain's CDR3 is CASEGRCSGNTGELFF. As DNA, the CDR3 is TGTGCCAGCGAAGGACGATGTAGCGGGAACACCGGGGAGCTGTTTTTT.

This clonotype appeared many times. This rearrangement joins TRBV12-3 or TRBV12-4 to TRBJ2-7; 10 bases map to TRBD1. CDR3 length: 14 amino acids. Trimming at V came to 7 bases and at J to 6 bases, leaving 9 bases not matched to a gene. In DNA form, the CDR3 reads TGTGCCAGCACACGGGGACAGGGGATCGGCGAGCAGTACTTC. Translation gives CASTRGQGIGEQYF.

This clonotype occurred many times. V is TRBV5-1 and J is TRBJ2-2; D unclear. The CDR3 length is 15 residues. Looked up from germline, CDR1 is SGHRS and CDR2 is YFSETQ. Trimming took off 0 bases at V and 2 bases at J, with 8 bases between the two ends. The CDR3 loop is CASSLDEANTGELFF. Written as DNA, the CDR3 is TGCGCCAGCAGCTTGGATGAAGCAAACACCGGGGAGCTGTTTTTT.

This rearrangement joins TRBV2 to TRBJ2-7, with 8 nucleotides matching TRBD1. V shed 6 bases and J 5 bases; nucleotides not matched to a gene: 9. CDR1 SNHLY and CDR2 FYNNEI come from the germline V gene. The CDR3 is 14 residues long. CDR3 DNA: TGTGCCAGCAGGTGGGACAGGTCCGTCGACGAGCAGTACTTC. Its translation: CASRWDRSVDEQYF. Full variable domain (outside the CDR3, taken from reference TRBV2 and TRBJ2-7): EPEVTQTPSHQVTQMGQEVILRCVPISNHLYFYWYRQILGQKVEFLVSFYNNEISEKSEIFDDQFSVERPDGSNFTLKIRSTKLEDSAMYFCASRWDRSVDEQYFGPGTRLTVT.